This record covers a single TCR beta chain. Its antigen is not known. This specimen comes from a study of OX40 agonist ivuxolimab in advanced cancers. Turning to the study itself: Among those treated, three patients had partial responses, one with hepatocellular carcinoma and two with cutaneous melanoma.

Overall study results and limits: The study found that CD8+ T cells averaged more expanded clones than CD4+.

The CDR3 spans 15 residues. From germline, CDR1 is SGHTA and CDR2 FQGNSA. The V end was cut by 2 bases, the J end by 2 bases, with 13 bases between. The table came from immunoSEQ multiplex PCR; TCRdb's copy has only in-frame clones and leaves some out. The sample has about 60,000 clones; approximately 86% are singletons. The source of this sequence is an adult with an advanced solid tumor such as melanoma, head and neck, liver or kidney cancer. Sequencing was performed on CD4+ or CD8+ T cells sorted from blood, taken in a trial of the OX40 agonist ivuxolimab. The chain uses TRBV7-2 and TRBJ2-7, with D tentatively TRBD1 or TRBD2 (5 bases each). The CDR3 bases are TGTGCCAGCAGCTTATCCGGGACGGGGACCTACGAGCAGTACTTC. Amino acid sequence: CASSLSGTGTYEQYF.